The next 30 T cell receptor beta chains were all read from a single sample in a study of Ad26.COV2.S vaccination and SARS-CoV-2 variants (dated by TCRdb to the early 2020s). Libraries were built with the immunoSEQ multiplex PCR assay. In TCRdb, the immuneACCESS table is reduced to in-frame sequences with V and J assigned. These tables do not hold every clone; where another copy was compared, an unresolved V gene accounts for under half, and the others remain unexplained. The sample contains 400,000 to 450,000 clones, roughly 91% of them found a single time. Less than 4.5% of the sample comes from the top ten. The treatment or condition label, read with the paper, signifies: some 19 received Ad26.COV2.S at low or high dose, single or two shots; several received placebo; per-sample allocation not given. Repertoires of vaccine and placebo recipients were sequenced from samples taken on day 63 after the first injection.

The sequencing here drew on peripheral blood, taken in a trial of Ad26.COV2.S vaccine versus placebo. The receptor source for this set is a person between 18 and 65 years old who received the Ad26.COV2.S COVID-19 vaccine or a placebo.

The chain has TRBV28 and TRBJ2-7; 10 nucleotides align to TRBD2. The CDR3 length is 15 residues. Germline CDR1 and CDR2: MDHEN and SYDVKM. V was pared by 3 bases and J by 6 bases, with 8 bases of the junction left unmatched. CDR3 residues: CASSLLAGGLFEQYF. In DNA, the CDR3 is TGTGCCAGCAGTTTGTTAGCGGGAGGTTTATTCGAGCAGTACTTC.

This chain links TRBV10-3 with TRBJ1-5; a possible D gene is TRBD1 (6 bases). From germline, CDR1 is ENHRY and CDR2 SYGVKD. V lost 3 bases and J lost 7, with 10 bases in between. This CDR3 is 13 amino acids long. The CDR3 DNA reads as TGTGCCATCAGTGAAGGGGGGTACCAGCCCCAGCATTTT. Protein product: CAISEGGYQPQHF.

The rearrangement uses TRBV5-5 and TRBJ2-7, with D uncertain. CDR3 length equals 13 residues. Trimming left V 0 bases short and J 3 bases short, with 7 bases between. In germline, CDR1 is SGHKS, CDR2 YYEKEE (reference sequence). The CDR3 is CASSLAGLYEQYF. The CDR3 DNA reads TGTGCCAGCAGCTTGGCCGGTCTCTACGAGCAGTACTTC.

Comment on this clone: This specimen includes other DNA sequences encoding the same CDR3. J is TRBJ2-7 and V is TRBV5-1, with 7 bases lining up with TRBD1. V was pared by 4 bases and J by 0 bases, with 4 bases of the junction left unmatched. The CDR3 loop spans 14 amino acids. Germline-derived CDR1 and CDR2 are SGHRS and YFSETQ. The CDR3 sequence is CASSLTGSSYEQYF. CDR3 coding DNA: TGCGCCAGCAGCCTGACAGGGAGCTCCTACGAGCAGTACTTC.

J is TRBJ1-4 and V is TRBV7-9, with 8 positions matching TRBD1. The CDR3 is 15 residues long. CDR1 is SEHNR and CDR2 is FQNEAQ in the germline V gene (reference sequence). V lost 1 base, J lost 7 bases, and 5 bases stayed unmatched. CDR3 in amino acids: CASSLGAGGGEKLFF. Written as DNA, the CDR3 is TGTGCCAGCAGCTTAGGGGCAGGGGGCGGTGAAAAACTGTTTTTT.

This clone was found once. The CDR3 reads CASSLGRGPVNEQFF. The CDR3, as DNA: TGTGCCAGCAGCTTAGGTCGGGGGCCGGTAAATGAGCAGTTCTTC. The V and J genes are TRBV7-2 and TRBJ2-1; D possibly matches TRBD1 or TRBD2 (6 bases each). Germline V gene lookup returns CDR1 SGHTA and CDR2 FQGNSA. This CDR3 has 15 amino acids. V was trimmed by 1 base and J by 7 bases, leaving 14 bases between them.

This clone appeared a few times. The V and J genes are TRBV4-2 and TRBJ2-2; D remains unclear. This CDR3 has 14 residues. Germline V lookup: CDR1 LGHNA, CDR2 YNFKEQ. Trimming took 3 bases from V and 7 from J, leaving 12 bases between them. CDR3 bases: TGTGCCAGCAGCCAGGCTGTGGAACGCGGGGAGCTGTTTTTT. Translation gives CASSQAVERGELFF.

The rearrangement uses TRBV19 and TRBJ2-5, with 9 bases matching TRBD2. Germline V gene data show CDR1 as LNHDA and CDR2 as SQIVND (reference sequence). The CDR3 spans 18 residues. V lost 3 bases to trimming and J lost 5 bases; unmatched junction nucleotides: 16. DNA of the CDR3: TGTGCCAGTAGTATCGGTTACCGCGGGAGGGCCTCCCGGGAGACCCAGTACTTC. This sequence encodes CASSIGYRGRASRETQYF.

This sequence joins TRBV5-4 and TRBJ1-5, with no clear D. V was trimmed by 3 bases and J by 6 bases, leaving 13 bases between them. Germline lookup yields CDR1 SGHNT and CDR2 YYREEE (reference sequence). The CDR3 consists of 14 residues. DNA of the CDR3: TGTGCCAGCAGCTCGGGCCAGCTGGGTCAGCCCCAGCATTTT. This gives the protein CASSSGQLGQPQHF.

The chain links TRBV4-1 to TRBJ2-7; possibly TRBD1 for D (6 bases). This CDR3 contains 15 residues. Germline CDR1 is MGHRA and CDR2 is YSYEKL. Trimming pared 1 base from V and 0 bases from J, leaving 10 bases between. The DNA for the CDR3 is TGCGCCAGCAGCCAAGGGCCAGGGGTCTCCTACGAGCAGTACTTC. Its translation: CASSQGPGVSYEQYF.

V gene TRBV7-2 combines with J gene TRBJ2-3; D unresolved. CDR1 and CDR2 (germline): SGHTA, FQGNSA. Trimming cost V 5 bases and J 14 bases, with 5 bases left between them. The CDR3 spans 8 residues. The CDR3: CASSPGYF. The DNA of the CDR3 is TGTGCCAGCAGCCCCGGGTATTTT.

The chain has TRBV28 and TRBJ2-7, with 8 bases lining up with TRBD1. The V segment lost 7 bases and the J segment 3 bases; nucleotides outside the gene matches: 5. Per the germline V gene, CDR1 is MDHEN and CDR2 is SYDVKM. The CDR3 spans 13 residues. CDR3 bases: TGTGCCAGCACCGTCGACAGGGGCTACGAGCAGTACTTC. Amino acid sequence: CASTVDRGYEQYF. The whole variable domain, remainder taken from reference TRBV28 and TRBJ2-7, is DVKVTQSSRYLVKRTGEKVFLECVQDMDHENMFWYRQDPGLGLRLIYFSYDVKMKEKGDIPEGYSVSREKKERFSLILESASTNQTSMYLCASTVDRGYEQYFGPGTRLTVT.

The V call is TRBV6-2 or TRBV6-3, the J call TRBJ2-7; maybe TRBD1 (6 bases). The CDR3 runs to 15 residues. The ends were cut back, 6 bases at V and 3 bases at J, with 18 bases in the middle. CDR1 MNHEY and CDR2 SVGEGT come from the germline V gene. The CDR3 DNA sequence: TGTGCCAGCAGCCTAGAAGGGACAATGGGCTACGAGCAGTACTTC. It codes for CASSLEGTMGYEQYF.

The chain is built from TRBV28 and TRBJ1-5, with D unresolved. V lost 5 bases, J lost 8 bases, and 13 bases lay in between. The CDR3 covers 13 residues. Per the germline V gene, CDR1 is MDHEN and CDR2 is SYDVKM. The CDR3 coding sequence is TGTGCCAGCAGTCCGGATACCGGGGAGCCCCAGCATTTT. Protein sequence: CASSPDTGEPQHF.

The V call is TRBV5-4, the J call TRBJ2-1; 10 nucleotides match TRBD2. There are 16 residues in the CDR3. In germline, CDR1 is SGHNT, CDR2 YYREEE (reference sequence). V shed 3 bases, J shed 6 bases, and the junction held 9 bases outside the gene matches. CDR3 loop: CASSSGLAGVSNEQFF. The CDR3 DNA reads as TGTGCCAGCAGCTCTGGGCTAGCGGGAGTCTCCAATGAGCAGTTCTTC.

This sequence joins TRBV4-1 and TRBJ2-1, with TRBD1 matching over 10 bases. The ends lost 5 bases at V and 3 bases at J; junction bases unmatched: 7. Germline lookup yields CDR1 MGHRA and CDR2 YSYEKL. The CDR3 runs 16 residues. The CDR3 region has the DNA TGCGCCAGCAGCGAACCGGGACAGGGGTACTACAATGAGCAGTTCTTC. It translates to CASSEPGQGYYNEQFF.

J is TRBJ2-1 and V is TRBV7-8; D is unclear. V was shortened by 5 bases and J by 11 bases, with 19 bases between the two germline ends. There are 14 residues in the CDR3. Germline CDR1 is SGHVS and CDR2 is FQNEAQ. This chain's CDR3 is CASSPQATDVKQFF. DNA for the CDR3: TGTGCCAGCAGCCCCCAAGCCACTGACGTCAAGCAGTTCTTC.

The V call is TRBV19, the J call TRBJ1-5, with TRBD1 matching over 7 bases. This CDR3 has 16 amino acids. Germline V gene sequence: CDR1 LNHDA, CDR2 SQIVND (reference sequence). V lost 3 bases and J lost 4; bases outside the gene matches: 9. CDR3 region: CASSIEQGRRNQPQHF. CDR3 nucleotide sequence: TGTGCCAGTAGTATCGAACAGGGGAGGCGGAATCAGCCCCAGCATTTT.

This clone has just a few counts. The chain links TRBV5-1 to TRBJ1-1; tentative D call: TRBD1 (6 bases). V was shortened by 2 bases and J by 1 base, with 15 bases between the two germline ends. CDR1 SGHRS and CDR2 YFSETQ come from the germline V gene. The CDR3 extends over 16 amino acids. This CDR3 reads CASSFLGGSSNTEAFF. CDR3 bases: TGCGCCAGCAGCTTTTTAGGGGGGTCTTCGAACACTGAAGCTTTCTTT. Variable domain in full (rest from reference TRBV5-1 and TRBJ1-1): KAGVTQTPRYLIKTRGQQVTLSCSPISGHRSVSWYQQTPGQGLQFLFEYFSETQRNKGNFPGRFSGRQFSNSRSEMNVSTLELGDSALYLCASSFLGGSSNTEAFFGQGTRLTVV.

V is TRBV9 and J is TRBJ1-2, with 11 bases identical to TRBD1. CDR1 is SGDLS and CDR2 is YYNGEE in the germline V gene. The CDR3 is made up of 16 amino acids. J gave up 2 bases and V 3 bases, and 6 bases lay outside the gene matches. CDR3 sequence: CASSELGQGVNYGYTF. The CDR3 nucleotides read TGTGCCAGCAGCGAGCTGGGACAGGGGGTCAACTATGGCTACACCTTC.

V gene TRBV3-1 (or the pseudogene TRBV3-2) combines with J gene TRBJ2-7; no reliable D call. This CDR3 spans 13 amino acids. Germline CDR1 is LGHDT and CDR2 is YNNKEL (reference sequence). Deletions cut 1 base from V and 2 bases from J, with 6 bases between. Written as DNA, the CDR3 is TGTGCCAGCAGCCAAGGGGTAGCCTACGAGCAGTACTTC. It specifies CASSQGVAYEQYF.

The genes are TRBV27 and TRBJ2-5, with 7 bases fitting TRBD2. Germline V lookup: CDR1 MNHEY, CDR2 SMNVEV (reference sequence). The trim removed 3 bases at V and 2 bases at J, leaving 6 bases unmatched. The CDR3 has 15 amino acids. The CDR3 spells CASSLLRDYQETQYF. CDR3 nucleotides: TGTGCCAGCAGTTTGCTCCGGGACTATCAAGAGACCCAGTACTTC.

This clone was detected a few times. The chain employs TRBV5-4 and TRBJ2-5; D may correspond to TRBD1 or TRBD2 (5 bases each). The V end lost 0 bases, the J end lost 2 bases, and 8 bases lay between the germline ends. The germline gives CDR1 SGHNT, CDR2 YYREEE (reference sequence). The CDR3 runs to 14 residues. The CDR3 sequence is CASSLGDRQETQYF. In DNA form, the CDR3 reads TGTGCCAGCAGCTTGGGGGACCGGCAAGAGACCCAGTACTTC.

The CDR3 sequence: CASSLGRTGLNEQFF. The CDR3 DNA is TGTGCCAGCAGTTTGGGAAGGACAGGGTTGAATGAGCAGTTCTTC. The chain uses TRBV28 and TRBJ2-1; 8 positions match TRBD1. The CDR3 is made up of 15 amino acids. V dropped 3 bases and J dropped 7; count of bases not matched to a gene: 8. Germline V gives CDR1 MDHEN, CDR2 SYDVKM.

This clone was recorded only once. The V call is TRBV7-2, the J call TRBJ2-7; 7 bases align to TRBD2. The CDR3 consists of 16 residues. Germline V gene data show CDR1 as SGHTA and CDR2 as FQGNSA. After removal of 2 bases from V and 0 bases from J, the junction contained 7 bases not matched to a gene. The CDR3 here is CASSLNLGGSSYEQYF. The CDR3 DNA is TGTGCCAGCAGCTTAAATCTGGGGGGGAGCTCCTACGAGCAGTACTTC.

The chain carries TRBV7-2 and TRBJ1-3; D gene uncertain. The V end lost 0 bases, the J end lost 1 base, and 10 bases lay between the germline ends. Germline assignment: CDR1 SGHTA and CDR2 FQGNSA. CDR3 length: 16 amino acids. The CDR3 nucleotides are TGTGCCAGCAGCTTAGCAAGCCCAGAATCTGGAAACACCATATATTTT. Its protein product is CASSLASPESGNTIYF.

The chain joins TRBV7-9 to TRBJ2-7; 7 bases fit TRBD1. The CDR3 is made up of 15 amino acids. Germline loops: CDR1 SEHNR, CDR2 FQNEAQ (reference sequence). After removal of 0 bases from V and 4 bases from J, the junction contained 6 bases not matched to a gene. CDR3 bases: TGTGCCAGCAGCTTAGCCGAGACAGGGCTTTACGAGCAGTACTTC. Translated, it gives CASSLAETGLYEQYF.

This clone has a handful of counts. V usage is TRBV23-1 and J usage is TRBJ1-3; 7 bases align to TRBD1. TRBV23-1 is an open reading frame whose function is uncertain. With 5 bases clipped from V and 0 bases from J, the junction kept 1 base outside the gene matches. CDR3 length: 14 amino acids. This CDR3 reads CASSRQGSGNTIYF. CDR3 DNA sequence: TGCGCCAGCAGTAGACAGGGCTCTGGAAACACCATATATTTT.

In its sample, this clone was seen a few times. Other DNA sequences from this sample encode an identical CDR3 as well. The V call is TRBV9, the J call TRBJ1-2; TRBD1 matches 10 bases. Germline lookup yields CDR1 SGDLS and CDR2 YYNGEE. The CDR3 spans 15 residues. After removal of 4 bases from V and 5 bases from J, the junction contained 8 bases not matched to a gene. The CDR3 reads CASSPGQGLGYGYTF. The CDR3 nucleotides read TGTGCCAGCAGCCCGGGACAGGGGCTAGGATATGGCTACACCTTC.

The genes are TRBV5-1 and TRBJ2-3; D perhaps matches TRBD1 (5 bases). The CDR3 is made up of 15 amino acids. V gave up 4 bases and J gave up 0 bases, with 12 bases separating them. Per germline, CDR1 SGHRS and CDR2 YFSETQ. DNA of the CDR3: TGCGCCAGCAGCCCGGGCAGGGTTAGCACAGATACGCAGTATTTT. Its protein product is CASSPGRVSTDTQYF.